The 25 T cell receptor beta chains given below trace back to one sample, sequenced in a study of cytomegalovirus exposure and HLA in healthy donors. Only in-frame clones appear in the TCRdb table, and some are missing; sequencing was by immunoSEQ multiplex PCR. Of some 130,000 clones listed, 82% are singletons. Sequences were obtained from PBMCs. These receptors all stem from a man younger than 40 in good health and CMV-seropositive.

The chain combines TRBV7-3 with TRBJ1-1; possibly TRBD1 for D (5 bases). The germline gives CDR1 SGHTA, CDR2 FQGTGA. The length of the CDR3 is 14 residues. Trimming took off 0 bases at V and 3 bases at J, with 8 bases between the two ends. The CDR3 is CASSLTPGYTEAFF. CDR3 nucleotides: TGTGCCAGCAGCTTAACTCCAGGGTACACTGAAGCTTTCTTT.

This chain uses TRBV10-3 with TRBJ1-4; 11 bases are shared with TRBD1. The CDR3 loop spans 14 amino acids. CDR1 and CDR2 (germline): ENHRY, SYGVKD. V shed 4 bases, J shed 6 bases, and the junction held 1 base outside the gene matches. The CDR3 sequence is CAISGDRGDEKLFF. In nucleotides, the CDR3 is TGTGCCATCAGTGGGGACAGGGGGGATGAAAAACTGTTTTTT.

J is TRBJ1-2 and V is TRBV7-9; weak D call: TRBD1 (6 bases). Trimming cost V 0 bases and J 7 bases, with 9 bases left between them. CDR1 is SEHNR and CDR2 is FQNEAQ in the germline V gene (reference sequence). This CDR3 has 13 residues. CDR3 sequence reads: CASSLAAGVGYTF. For the CDR3, the DNA is TGTGCCAGCAGCTTAGCGGCAGGGGTTGGCTACACCTTC.

The chain links TRBV29-1 to TRBJ1-2; D unresolved. This CDR3 is built from 13 residues. Between the trimmed V and J ends, which lost 3 bases and 2 bases, there was a span of 10 bases. Germline CDR1 SQVTM, CDR2 ANQGSEA. CDR3 sequence (DNA): TGCAGCGTTGAGGTCAACACCAACTATGGCTACACCTTC. Translating gives CSVEVNTNYGYTF.

The genes are TRBV7-2 and TRBJ2-7; 12 nucleotides match TRBD2. V shed 4 bases and J 3 bases; nucleotides not matched to a gene: 4. Germline-derived CDR1 and CDR2 are SGHTA and FQGNSA. The CDR3 covers 15 residues. The CDR3 reads CASSSELAGGYEQYF. The CDR3 DNA reads as TGTGCCAGCAGCTCGGAACTAGCGGGGGGCTACGAGCAGTACTTC. Variable domain in full (rest from reference TRBV7-2 and TRBJ2-7): GAGVSQSPSNKVTEKGKDVELRCDPISGHTALYWYRQSLGQGLEFLIYFQGNSAPDKSGLPSDRFSAERTGGSVSTLTIQRTQQEDSAVYLCASSSELAGGYEQYFGPGTRLTVT.

The J gene is TRBJ2-4, the V gene TRBV4-2; D not resolved. This CDR3 region has 16 residues. V lost 0 bases and J lost 0, with 9 bases in between. Germline values: CDR1 LGHNA, CDR2 YNFKEQ. Here the CDR3 DNA reads TGTGCCAGCAGCCAAGAACAGTGGCTAGCCAAAAACATTCAGTACTTC. Its translation is CASSQEQWLAKNIQYF.

The gene calls are TRBV9 and TRBJ1-2, with TRBD1 matching 7 bases. V was clipped by 1 base and J by 3 bases; unmatched bases: 6. Germline values: CDR1 SGDLS, CDR2 YYNGEE. The CDR3 covers 15 residues. The CDR3 here is CASSVSRGPHYGYTF. Here the CDR3 DNA reads TGTGCCAGCAGCGTAAGTAGGGGGCCTCACTATGGCTACACCTTC.

The V gene is TRBV28, the J gene TRBJ1-3; no firm D call. V was trimmed by 3 bases and J by 1 base, leaving 10 bases between them. Germline loops: CDR1 MDHEN, CDR2 SYDVKM. This CDR3 contains 15 residues. The CDR3 coding sequence is TGTGCCAGCAGTTTGTCGGGGAATTCTGGAAACACCATATATTTT. As protein: CASSLSGNSGNTIYF.

The chain uses TRBV9 and TRBJ2-1, with 15 nucleotides matching TRBD2. Germline lookup yields CDR1 SGDLS and CDR2 YYNGEE. V gave up 4 bases and J gave up 3 bases; unmatched junction bases: 5. There are 17 residues in the CDR3. In DNA, the CDR3 is TGTGCCAGCAGCCTCGGACTAGCGGGAGGGAGCTACAATGAGCAGTTCTTC. Its protein is CASSLGLAGGSYNEQFF.

The chain uses TRBV7-3 and TRBJ2-2; D is unresolved. Deletions cut 0 bases from V and 6 bases from J, with 14 bases between. This CDR3 has 16 residues. Germline CDR1 SGHTA, CDR2 FQGTGA. Written as DNA, the CDR3 is TGTGCCAGCAGCTTAACTGGTCGGGTACGGCCCGGGGAGCTGTTTTTT. This encodes CASSLTGRVRPGELFF. The full variable domain, in which reference TRBV7-3 and TRBJ2-2 provide the parts outside the CDR3, is GAGVSQTPSNKVTEKGKYVELRCDPISGHTALYWYRQSLGQGPEFLIYFQGTGAADDSGLPNDRFFAVRPEGSVSTLKIQRTERGDSAVYLCASSLTGRVRPGELFFGEGSRLTVL.

This chain joins TRBV11-2 and TRBJ1-2; D is possibly TRBD1 (5 bases). CDR1 is SGHAT and CDR2 is FQNNGV in the germline V gene. The CDR3 has 15 amino acids. The ends were cut back, 5 bases at V and 2 bases at J, with 15 bases in the middle. The CDR3 nucleotides read TGTGCCAGCAGCCCCGTGGGGCCCAAGAACTATGGCTACACCTTC. This translates into CASSPVGPKNYGYTF.

The V gene is TRBV5-1, the J gene TRBJ2-1, with 8 bases matching TRBD1. The CDR3 loop spans 15 amino acids. The junction had 4 bases not matched to a gene; V was cut back by 4 bases and J by 1 base. Per germline, CDR1 SGHRS and CDR2 YFSETQ. The DNA for the CDR3 is TGCGCCAGCAGCGAGGGGACAGGTTCCTACAATGAGCAGTTCTTC. This translates into CASSEGTGSYNEQFF.

The chain links TRBV30 to TRBJ2-1; D call uncertain. The CDR3 contains 11 residues. The V and J ends lost 2 bases and 12 bases respectively, with 11 bases between them. Germline CDR1 and CDR2: GTSNPN and SVGIG (reference sequence). CDR3 nucleotides: TGTGCCTGGAGTCTAGAAACCCGGCAGTTCTTC. It codes for CAWSLETRQFF.

As concerns this clone: This specimen includes other DNA sequences encoding the same CDR3. The CDR3 DNA reads as TGTGCCAGCTCACCGGGAGGCTCCTACGAGCAGTACTTC. It codes for CASSPGGSYEQYF. The chain joins TRBV18 to TRBJ2-7; the D gene is possibly TRBD2 (6 bases). CDR3 length: 13 residues. V was shortened by 3 bases and J by 0 bases, with 6 bases between the two germline ends. The V gene's germline CDR1 is KGHSH and CDR2 LQKENI. Based on the CDR3 plus reference TRBV18 and TRBJ2-7, the full variable domain is NAGVMQNPRHLVRRRGQEARLRCSPMKGHSHVYWYRQLPEEGLKFMVYLQKENIIDESGMPKERFSAEFPKEGPSILRIQQVVRGDSAAYFCASSPGGSYEQYFGPGTRLTVT.

This clone was counted once. The V call is TRBV5-1, the J call TRBJ1-5, with 8 bases aligning to TRBD1. CDR1 is SGHRS and CDR2 is YFSETQ in the germline V gene. Trimming took 3 bases from V and 2 from J; bases not matched to a gene: 7. The CDR3 is 16 amino acids. CDR3 region: CASSYGQGLGNQPQHF. The CDR3 nucleotides are TGCGCCAGCAGCTATGGACAGGGCCTCGGCAATCAGCCCCAGCATTTT.

This chain joins TRBV14 and TRBJ1-2, with a possible D match to TRBD1 (5 bases). The ends were cut back, 4 bases at V and 4 bases at J, with 10 bases in the middle. The CDR3 runs 13 residues. CDR1 and CDR2 from the germline V gene are SGHDN and FVKESK. The CDR3 nucleotides are TGTGCCAGCAGCCCACAGGCCAGCTATGGCTACACCTTC. This gives the protein CASSPQASYGYTF.

The chain links TRBV25-1 to TRBJ1-1, with 7 bases identical to TRBD1. Germline V gives CDR1 MGHDK, CDR2 SYGVNS. The CDR3 runs to 15 residues. The ends lost 3 bases at V and 4 bases at J; junction bases unmatched: 8. The CDR3 DNA reads TGTGCCAGCAGTGATTATTCGACAGGGACCACTGAAGCTTTCTTT. The encoded protein is CASSDYSTGTTEAFF.

The V and J genes are TRBV6-5 and TRBJ2-7; TRBD1 agrees at 9 bases. Trimming removed 2 bases from V and 2 bases from J; junction bases left unmatched: 1. The germline V gene has CDR1 MNHEY and CDR2 SVGAGI. The CDR3 covers 14 residues. The CDR3 sequence: CASSYGTGTYEQYF. The CDR3 DNA reads as TGTGCCAGCAGTTACGGGACAGGGACCTACGAGCAGTACTTC.

This chain uses TRBV18 with TRBJ2-1, with 7 bases fitting TRBD2. Germline trimming cut 4 bases from V and 5 bases from J; bases unmatched to any gene: 8. The CDR3 loop spans 15 amino acids. The germline CDR1 and CDR2 sequences are KGHSH and LQKENI. CDR3 loop: CASSHRSGDDNEQFF. The CDR3 nucleotides read TGTGCCAGCTCACACAGGAGCGGGGATGACAATGAGCAGTTCTTC.

The chain employs TRBV30 and TRBJ2-5; D may be TRBD1 (5 bases). The germline CDR1 and CDR2 sequences are GTSNPN and SVGIG (reference sequence). V lost 1 base to trimming and J lost 5 bases, with 11 bases between them. The CDR3 contains 13 residues. The CDR3 DNA sequence: TGTGCCTGGAGTGCGGACAACCTCGAGACCCAGTACTTC. It yields the protein CAWSADNLETQYF.

J is TRBJ2-5 and V is TRBV2; TRBD1 agrees at 10 bases. Unmatched junction bases numbered 7, after V lost 6 bases and J lost 3 bases. CDR3 length equals 15 residues. CDR1 and CDR2 (germline): SNHLY, FYNNEI. The CDR3 nucleotides read TGTGCCAGCAGGATTTCGGACAGGGGGAAAGAGACCCAGTACTTC. As protein: CASRISDRGKETQYF.

CDR3 in amino acids: CASRHSGGEELFF. The CDR3 DNA is TGCGCCAGCCGCCACTCCGGGGGAGAGGAGCTGTTTTTT. The chain uses TRBV5-1 and TRBJ2-2; TRBD2 might be the D (6 bases). The CDR3 contains 13 residues. The germline V and J ends were trimmed by 7 bases and 10 bases, with 17 bases remaining between them. The V gene's germline CDR1 is SGHRS and CDR2 YFSETQ.

The V and J genes are TRBV5-4 and TRBJ1-1, with D perhaps TRBD1 (6 bases). Germline assignment: CDR1 SGHNT and CDR2 YYREEE (reference sequence). This CDR3 region has 14 residues. The V end lost 2 bases, the J end lost 0 bases, and 8 bases lay between the germline ends. The CDR3 region is CASSFGQLNTEAFF. DNA of the CDR3: TGTGCCAGCAGCTTTGGACAGCTGAACACTGAAGCTTTCTTT.

The gene calls are TRBV18 and TRBJ2-3; no clear D gene. From germline, CDR1 is KGHSH and CDR2 LQKENI. This CDR3 spans 15 amino acids. V was trimmed by 0 bases and J by 3 bases, leaving 10 bases between them. CDR3 sequence reads: CASSPPRDGTDTQYF. The DNA for the CDR3 is TGTGCCAGCTCACCACCGCGTGATGGTACAGATACGCAGTATTTT.

The chain uses TRBV19 and TRBJ1-3; D unresolved. The CDR3 covers 14 residues. Germline values: CDR1 LNHDA, CDR2 SQIVND (reference sequence). The germline V and J ends were trimmed by 4 bases and 0 bases, with 7 bases remaining between them. The CDR3 is CASSTTFSGNTIYF. CDR3 DNA sequence: TGTGCCAGTAGTACCACATTCTCTGGAAACACCATATATTTT.